This TCR beta chain was profiled in a study of T cells in Graves' hyperthyroidism and ophthalmopathy. CDR1 and CDR2 (germline): MNHEY, SMNVEV (reference sequence). The CDR3 length is 15 residues. Trimming took 2 bases from V and 4 from J, leaving 12 bases between them. TCR beta CDR3 region amplification was performed from RNA transcripts. The HTBI primer set served for first-round RT-PCR of the TCR CDR3. TCRdb itself ran the multiplex PCR reads through MiXCR, one entry per CDR3 protein. Altogether hundreds of thousands of distinct CDR3 sequences are present, approximately 14% being singletons, with the ten largest covering roughly 10%.

Sequences were obtained from blood. The sequence was collected from a woman under 30 with Graves' hyperthyroidism. The gene calls are TRBV27 and TRBJ1-5, with D unresolved. Here the CDR3 DNA reads TGTGCCAGCAGTTTAACCTCCGTGGGGAATCAGCCCCAGCATTTT. This encodes CASSLTSVGNQPQHF.